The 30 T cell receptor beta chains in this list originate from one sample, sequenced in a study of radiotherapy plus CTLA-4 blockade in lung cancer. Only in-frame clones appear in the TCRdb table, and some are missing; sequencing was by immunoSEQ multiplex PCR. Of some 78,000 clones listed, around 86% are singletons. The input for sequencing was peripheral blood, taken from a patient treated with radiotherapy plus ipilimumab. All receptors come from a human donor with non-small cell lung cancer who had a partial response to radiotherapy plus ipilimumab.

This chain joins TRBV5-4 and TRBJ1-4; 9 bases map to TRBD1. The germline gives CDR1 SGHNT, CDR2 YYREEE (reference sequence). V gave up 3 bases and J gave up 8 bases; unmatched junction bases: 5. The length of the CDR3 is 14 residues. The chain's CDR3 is CASSSTGGREKLFF. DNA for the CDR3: TGTGCCAGCAGCTCAACAGGGGGCCGAGAAAAACTGTTTTTT.

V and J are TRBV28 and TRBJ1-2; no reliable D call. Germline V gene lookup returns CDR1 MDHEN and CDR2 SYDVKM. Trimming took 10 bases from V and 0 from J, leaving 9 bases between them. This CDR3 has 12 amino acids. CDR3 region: CATRRSNYGYTF. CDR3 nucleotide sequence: TGTGCCACCCGCAGATCTAACTATGGCTACACCTTC.

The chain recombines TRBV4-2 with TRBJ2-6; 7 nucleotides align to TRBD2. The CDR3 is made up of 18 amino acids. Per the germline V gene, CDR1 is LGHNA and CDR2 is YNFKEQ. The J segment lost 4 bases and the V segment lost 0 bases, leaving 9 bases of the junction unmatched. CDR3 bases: TGTGCCAGCAGCCAAGATACCCGGGGAGGGTTGGGGGCCAACGTCCTGACTTTC. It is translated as CASSQDTRGGLGANVLTF.

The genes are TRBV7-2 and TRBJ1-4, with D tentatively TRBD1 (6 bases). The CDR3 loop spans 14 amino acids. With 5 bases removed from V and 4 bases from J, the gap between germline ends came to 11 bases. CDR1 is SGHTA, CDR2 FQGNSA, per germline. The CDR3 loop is CASSVQGFNEKLFF. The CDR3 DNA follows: TGTGCCAGCAGCGTGCAGGGGTTTAATGAAAAACTGTTTTTT.

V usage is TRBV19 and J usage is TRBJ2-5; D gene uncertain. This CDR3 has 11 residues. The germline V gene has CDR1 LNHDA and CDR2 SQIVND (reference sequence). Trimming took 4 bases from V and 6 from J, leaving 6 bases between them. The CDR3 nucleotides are TGTGCCAGTAGTAGTAGTAAGACCCAGTACTTC. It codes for CASSSSKTQYF.

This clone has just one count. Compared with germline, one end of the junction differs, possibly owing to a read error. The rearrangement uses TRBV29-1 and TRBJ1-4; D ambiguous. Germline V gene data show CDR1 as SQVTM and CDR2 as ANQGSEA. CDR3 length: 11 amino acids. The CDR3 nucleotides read TGTGGGCAAGCAACTAATGAAAAACTGTTTTTT. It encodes CGQATNEKLFF.

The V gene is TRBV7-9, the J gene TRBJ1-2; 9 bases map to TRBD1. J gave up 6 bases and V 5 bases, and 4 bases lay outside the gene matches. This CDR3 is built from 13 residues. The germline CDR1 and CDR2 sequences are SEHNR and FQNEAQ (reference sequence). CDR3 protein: CASSDRTGDGYTF. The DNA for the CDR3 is TGTGCCAGCAGCGATAGGACAGGGGATGGCTACACCTTC. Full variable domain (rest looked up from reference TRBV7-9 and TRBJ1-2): DTGVSQNPRHKITKRGQNVTFRCDPISEHNRLYWYRQTLGQGPEFLTYFQNEAQLEKSRLLSDRFSAERPKGSFSTLEIQRTEQGDSAMYLCASSDRTGDGYTFGSGTRLTVV.

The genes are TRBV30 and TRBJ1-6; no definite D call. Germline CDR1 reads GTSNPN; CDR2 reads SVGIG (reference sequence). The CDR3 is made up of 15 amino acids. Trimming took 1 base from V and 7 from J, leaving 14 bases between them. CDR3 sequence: CAWSARARGNSPLHF. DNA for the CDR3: TGTGCCTGGAGTGCGAGGGCCCGAGGGAATTCACCCCTCCACTTT.

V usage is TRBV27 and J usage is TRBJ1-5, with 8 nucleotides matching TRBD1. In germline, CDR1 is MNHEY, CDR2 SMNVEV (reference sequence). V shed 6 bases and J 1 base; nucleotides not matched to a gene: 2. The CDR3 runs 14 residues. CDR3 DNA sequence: TGTGCCAGCAGCGGACAGGGCAGCAATCAGCCCCAGCATTTT. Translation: CASSGQGSNQPQHF.

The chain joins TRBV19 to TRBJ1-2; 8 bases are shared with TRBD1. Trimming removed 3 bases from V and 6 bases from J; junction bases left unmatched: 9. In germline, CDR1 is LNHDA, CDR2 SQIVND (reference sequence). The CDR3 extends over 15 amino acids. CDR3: CASSMRRDRSHGYTF. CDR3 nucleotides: TGTGCCAGTAGTATGCGGAGGGACAGGTCGCATGGCTACACCTTC.

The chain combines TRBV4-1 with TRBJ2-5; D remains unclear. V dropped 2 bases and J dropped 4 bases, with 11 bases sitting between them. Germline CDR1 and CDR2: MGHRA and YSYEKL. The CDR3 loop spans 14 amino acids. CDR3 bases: TGCGCCAGCAGCCAATTAGCCTATACAGAGACCCAGTACTTC. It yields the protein CASSQLAYTETQYF.

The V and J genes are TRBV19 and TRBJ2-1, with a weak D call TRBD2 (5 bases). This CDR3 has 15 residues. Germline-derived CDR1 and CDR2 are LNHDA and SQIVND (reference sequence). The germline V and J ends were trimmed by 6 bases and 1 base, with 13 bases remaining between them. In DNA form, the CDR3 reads TGTGCCAGTAGAAAACTAGGGTATTCCTACAATGAGCAGTTCTTC. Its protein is CASRKLGYSYNEQFF.

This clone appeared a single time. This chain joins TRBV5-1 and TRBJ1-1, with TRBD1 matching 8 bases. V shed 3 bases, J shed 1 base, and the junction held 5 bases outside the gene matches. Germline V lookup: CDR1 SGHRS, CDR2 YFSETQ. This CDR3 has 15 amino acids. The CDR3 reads CASSYQTGANTEAFF. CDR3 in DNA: TGCGCCAGCAGCTACCAGACAGGGGCGAACACTGAAGCTTTCTTT.

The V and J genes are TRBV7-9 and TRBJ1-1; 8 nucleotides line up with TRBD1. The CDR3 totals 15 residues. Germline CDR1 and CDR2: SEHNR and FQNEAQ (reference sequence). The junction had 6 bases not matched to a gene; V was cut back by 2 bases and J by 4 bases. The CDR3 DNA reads TGTGCCAGCAGCTTACAGGGGGCGAGGGGCACTGAAGCTTTCTTT. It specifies CASSLQGARGTEAFF.

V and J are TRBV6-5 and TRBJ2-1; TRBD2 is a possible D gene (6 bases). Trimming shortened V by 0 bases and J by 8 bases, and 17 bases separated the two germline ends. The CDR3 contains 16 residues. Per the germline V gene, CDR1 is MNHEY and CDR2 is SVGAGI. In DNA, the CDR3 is TGTGCCAGCAGTTACTCGATGGGGGGAGGCCCCCATGAGCAGTTCTTC. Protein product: CASSYSMGGGPHEQFF.

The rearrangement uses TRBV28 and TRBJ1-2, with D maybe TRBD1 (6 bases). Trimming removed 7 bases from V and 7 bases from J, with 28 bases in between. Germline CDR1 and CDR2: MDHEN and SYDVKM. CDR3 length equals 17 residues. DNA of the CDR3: TGTGCCAGCATTCTCAGGGGTAGTACATCCTCCAATTCTGGCTACACCTTC. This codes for CASILRGSTSSNSGYTF.

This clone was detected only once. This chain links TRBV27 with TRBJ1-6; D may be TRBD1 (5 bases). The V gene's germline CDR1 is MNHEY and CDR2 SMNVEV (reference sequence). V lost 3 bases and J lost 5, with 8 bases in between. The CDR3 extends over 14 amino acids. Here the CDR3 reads CASSFPGDNSPLHF. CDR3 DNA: TGTGCCAGCAGTTTTCCGGGGGATAATTCACCCCTCCACTTT.

The CDR3 loop reads CASSAGADTQYF. The CDR3, as DNA: TGCGCCAGCAGCGCGGGGGCAGATACGCAGTATTTT. The chain combines TRBV5-1 with TRBJ2-3, with TRBD2 matching 7 bases. The CDR3 length is 12 residues. V dropped 4 bases and J dropped 4; count of bases not matched to a gene: 0. Germline V CDR1 and CDR2: SGHRS, YFSETQ.

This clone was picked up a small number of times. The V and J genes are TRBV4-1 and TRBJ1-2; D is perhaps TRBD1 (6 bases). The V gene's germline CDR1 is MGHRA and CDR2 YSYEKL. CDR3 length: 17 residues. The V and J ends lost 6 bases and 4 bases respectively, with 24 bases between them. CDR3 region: CASSNHLGGATPYGYTF. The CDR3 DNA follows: TGCGCCAGCAGTAATCACCTAGGGGGGGCAACCCCCTATGGCTACACCTTC.

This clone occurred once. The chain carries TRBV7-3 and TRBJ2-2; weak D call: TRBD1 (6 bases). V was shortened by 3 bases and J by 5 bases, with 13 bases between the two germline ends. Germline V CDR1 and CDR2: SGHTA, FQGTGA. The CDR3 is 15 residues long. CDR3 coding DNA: TGTGCCAGCAGCTTTACTGACAGGCTGACCGGGGAGCTGTTTTTT. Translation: CASSFTDRLTGELFF.

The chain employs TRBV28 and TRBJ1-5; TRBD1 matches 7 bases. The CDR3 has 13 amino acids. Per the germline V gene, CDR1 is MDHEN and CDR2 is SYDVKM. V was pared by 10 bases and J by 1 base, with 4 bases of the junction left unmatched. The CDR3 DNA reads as TGTGCCACCAACAGGGGAAGCAATCAGCCCCAGCATTTT. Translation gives CATNRGSNQPQHF.

CDR3 residues: CASSRRDRTSTNEKLFF. The CDR3 DNA follows: TGTGCCAGTAGTCGCCGGGACAGAACCTCAACTAATGAAAAACTGTTTTTT. V and J are TRBV19 and TRBJ1-4; 7 positions agree with TRBD1. From germline, CDR1 is LNHDA and CDR2 SQIVND (reference sequence). This CDR3 region has 17 residues. Losses at the gene ends were 5 bases for V and 0 bases for J; bases not matched to a gene: 9.

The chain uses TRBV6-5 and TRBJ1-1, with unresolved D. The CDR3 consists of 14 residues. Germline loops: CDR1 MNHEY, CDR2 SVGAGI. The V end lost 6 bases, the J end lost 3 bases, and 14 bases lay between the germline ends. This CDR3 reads CASRVRGWDTEAFF. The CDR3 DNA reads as TGTGCCAGCAGGGTCAGAGGTTGGGACACTGAAGCTTTCTTT.

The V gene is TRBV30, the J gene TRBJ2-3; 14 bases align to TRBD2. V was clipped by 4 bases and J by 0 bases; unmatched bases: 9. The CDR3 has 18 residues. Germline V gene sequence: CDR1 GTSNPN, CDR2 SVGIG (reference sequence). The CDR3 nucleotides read TGTGCCTGGAAAGGGACTAGCGGGAGAGGGGGAAGCACAGATACGCAGTATTTT. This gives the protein CAWKGTSGRGGSTDTQYF.

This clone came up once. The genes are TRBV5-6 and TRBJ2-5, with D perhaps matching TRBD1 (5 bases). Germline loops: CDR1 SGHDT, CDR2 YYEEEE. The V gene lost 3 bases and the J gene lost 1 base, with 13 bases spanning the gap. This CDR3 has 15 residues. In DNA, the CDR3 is TGTGCCAGCAGCTGGGGTGGGCAGGGCCAAGAGACCCAGTACTTC. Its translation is CASSWGGQGQETQYF.

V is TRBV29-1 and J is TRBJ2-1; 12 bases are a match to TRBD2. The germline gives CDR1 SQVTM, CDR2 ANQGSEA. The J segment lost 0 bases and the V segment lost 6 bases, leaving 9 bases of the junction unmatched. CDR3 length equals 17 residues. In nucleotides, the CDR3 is TGCAGCGTCGGAGGGACTAGCGGGCATAGCTCCTACAATGAGCAGTTCTTC. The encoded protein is CSVGGTSGHSSYNEQFF.

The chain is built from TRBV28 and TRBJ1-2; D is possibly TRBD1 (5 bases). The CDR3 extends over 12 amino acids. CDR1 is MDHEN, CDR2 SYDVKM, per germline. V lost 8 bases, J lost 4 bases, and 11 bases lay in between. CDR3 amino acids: CASRQGTYGYTF. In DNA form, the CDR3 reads TGTGCCAGCCGCCAGGGAACCTATGGCTACACCTTC.

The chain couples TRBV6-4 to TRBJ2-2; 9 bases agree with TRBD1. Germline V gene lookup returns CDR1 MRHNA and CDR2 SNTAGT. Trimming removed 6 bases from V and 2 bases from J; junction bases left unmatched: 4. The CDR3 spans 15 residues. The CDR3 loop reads CASSGDRDNTGELFF. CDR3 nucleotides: TGTGCCAGCAGCGGGGACAGGGATAACACCGGGGAGCTGTTTTTT.

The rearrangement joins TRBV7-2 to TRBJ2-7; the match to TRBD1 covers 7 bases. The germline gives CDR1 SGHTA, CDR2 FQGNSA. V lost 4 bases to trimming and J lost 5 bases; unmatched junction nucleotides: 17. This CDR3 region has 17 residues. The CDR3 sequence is CASSSPTGDAEWDEQYF. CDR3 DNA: TGTGCCAGCAGCTCGCCAACAGGGGACGCTGAGTGGGACGAGCAGTACTTC.

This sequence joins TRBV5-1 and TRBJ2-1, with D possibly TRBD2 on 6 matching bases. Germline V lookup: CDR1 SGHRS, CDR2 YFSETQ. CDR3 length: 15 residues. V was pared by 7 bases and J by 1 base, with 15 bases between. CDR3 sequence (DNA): TGCGCCAGCCGAGTCCAGGAGGGGTCCTACAATGAGCAGTTCTTC. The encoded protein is CASRVQEGSYNEQFF. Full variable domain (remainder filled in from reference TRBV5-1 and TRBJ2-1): KAGVTQTPRYLIKTRGQQVTLSCSPISGHRSVSWYQQTPGQGLQFLFEYFSETQRNKGNFPGRFSGRQFSNSRSEMNVSTLELGDSALYLCASRVQEGSYNEQFFGPGTRLTVL.